This T cell receptor (beta chain) was sequenced during a study of T cell changes during pregnancy in multiple sclerosis (dated by TCRdb to about 2019). In the study overall: The study looked at changes in the T cell repertoire across pregnancy in women with multiple sclerosis.

Libraries were built with the immunoSEQ multiplex PCR assay. TCRdb took this table from immuneACCESS and kept in-frame rearrangements with V and J called. Such tables lack part of the clones; where checked against another copy, unresolved V genes explain under half of the gap, and the rest is unexplained. This sample is represented by about 38,000 clones; 91% of them were singletons. Around 10% of the sample is in the top ten clones. Trimming accounts for 4 bases at V and 2 bases at J, while the number of junction bases matched to no gene is 5. The CDR3 sequence holds 15 residues, the cysteine and phenylalanine included. Kept here is only the CDR3 DNA, which spans 45 bases and is read in frame from base 1. The CDR1 and CDR2 encoded by the germline V gene are SGDLS and YYNGEE. Comments on this clone: The specificity of this receptor is unknown. Per-base quality was not reported, and no clone a single base away is much larger than it.

The chain employs TRBV9 and TRBJ2-7, with TRBD1 matching 11 junction bases. The receptor was derived from a female donor with multiple sclerosis, enrolled in a pregnancy study. This material consisted of CD8+ T cells from peripheral blood mononuclear cells, taken after pregnancy. The sequenced DNA: TGTGCCAGCAGCTTAGGGACAGGGGGGACCTACGAGCAGTACTTC. This yields the protein CASSLGTGGTYEQYF.